This TCR beta chain was captured by sequencing in a study of shared clonotypes between healthy human individuals. Regarding the study as a whole: Across a handful of donors, naive CD4 shared 5% to 5.5%, naive CD8 about 3.2%, memory CD4 approximately 2.5%, memory CD8 0.4% to 0.5%.

Naive CD8 cells, CD45RO-negative and positively selected for CCR7, excluded terminally differentiated effector memory CD45RA+ cells. A word on this clone: The antigen is unknown.

CDR1 and CDR2 from the germline V gene are SNHLY and FYNNEI. The length of the CDR3 is 13 residues. The trim removed 10 bases at V and 2 bases at J, leaving 3 bases unmatched. Authors' processing steps: Junction-only sequences without quality scores were provided by ImmunoSEQ, so filtering was different. Assay used: immunoSEQ multiplex PCR; TCRdb lists only in-frame clones, some missing. Clone size and V and J calls were adopted from that table, with D and trimming inferred from the DNA. This table holds about 700,000 clones, about 91% found once. The V gene is TRBV2, the J gene TRBJ2-7, with TRBD2 matching 12 bases. The sequenced sample consisted of naive CD8+ T cells sorted from blood. The origin of this receptor is a man under 40 in good health. CDR3 DNA sequence: TGTGCCACCCGGACTAGCGGGACCTACGAGCAGTACTTC. As protein: CATRTSGTYEQYF. Full variable domain (rest looked up from reference TRBV2 and TRBJ2-7): EPEVTQTPSHQVTQMGQEVILRCVPISNHLYFYWYRQILGQKVEFLVSFYNNEISEKSEIFDDQFSVERPDGSNFTLKIRSTKLEDSAMYFCATRTSGTYEQYFGPGTRLTVT.